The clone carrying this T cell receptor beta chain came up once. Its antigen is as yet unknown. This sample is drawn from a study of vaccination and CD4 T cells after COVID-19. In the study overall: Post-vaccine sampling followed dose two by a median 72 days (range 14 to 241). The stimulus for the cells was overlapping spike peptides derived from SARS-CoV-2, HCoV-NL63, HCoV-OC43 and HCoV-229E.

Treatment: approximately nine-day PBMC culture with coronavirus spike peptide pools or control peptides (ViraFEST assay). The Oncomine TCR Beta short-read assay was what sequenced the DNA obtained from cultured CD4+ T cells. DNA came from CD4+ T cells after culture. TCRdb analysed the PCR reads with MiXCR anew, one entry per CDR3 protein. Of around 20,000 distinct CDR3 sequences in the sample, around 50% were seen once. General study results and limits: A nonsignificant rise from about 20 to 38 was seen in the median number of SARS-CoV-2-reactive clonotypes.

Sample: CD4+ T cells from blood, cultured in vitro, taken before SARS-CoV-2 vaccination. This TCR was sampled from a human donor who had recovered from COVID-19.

The CDR3 sequence: CASSVGFLQPQHF. The DNA of the CDR3 is TGTGCCAGCAGCGTAGGGTTCCTGCAGCCCCAGCATTTT. The V and J genes are TRBV9 and TRBJ1-5, with D uncertain. The V end lost 0 bases, the J end lost 7 bases, and 8 bases lay between the germline ends. This CDR3 region has 13 residues. CDR1 SGDLS and CDR2 YYNGEE come from the germline V gene.